These 9 T cell receptor beta chains were all obtained from the same sample, sequenced in a study of blood T cell repertoires in COVID-19. This table comes from immunoSEQ multiplex PCR, and its TCRdb copy is limited to in-frame clones, with some not included. The sample includes over 150,000 clones, around 84% of them seen just once. The sample was peripheral blood. The source of these receptors is a man in his forties with active or convalescent COVID-19.

This sequence joins TRBV2 and TRBJ1-1; D is ambiguous. The CDR3 totals 15 residues. Trimming shortened V by 4 bases and J by 0 bases, and 12 bases separated the two germline ends. CDR1 is SNHLY and CDR2 is FYNNEI in the germline V gene. This CDR3 is CASSVSRSVNTEAFF. In nucleotides, the CDR3 is TGTGCCAGCAGTGTTTCGCGTAGCGTGAACACTGAAGCTTTCTTT. The full variable domain, with the rest looked up from reference TRBV2 and TRBJ1-1, is EPEVTQTPSHQVTQMGQEVILRCVPISNHLYFYWYRQILGQKVEFLVSFYNNEISEKSEIFDDQFSVERPDGSNFTLKIRSTKLEDSAMYFCASSVSRSVNTEAFFGQGTRLTVV.

This clone was found many times. The rearrangement uses TRBV18 and TRBJ1-6; 7 bases are shared with TRBD1. The J segment lost 7 bases and the V segment lost 3 bases, leaving 6 bases of the junction unmatched. The V gene's germline CDR1 is KGHSH and CDR2 LQKENI. This CDR3 contains 15 residues. The CDR3 loop reads CASSPRDSQNSPLHF. As DNA, the CDR3 is TGTGCCAGCTCACCCCGGGACAGCCAGAATTCACCCCTCCACTTT.

The table lists this clone with a few counts. The chain carries TRBV15 and TRBJ1-1; maybe TRBD1 (5 bases). The V end lost 3 bases, the J end lost 0 bases, and 17 bases lay between the germline ends. Germline values: CDR1 LNHNV, CDR2 YYDKDF (reference sequence). This CDR3 is 17 amino acids long. CDR3 residues: CATSSPFGGGVNTEAFF. The CDR3 DNA is TGTGCCACCAGCAGTCCTTTCGGGGGAGGAGTGAACACTGAAGCTTTCTTT.

V gene TRBV12-3 or TRBV12-4 combines with J gene TRBJ2-1; D gene unclear. CDR3 length: 13 residues. V gave up 3 bases and J gave up 8 bases, with 11 bases separating them. This CDR3 is CASSLRPLDEQFF. Here the CDR3 DNA reads TGTGCCAGCAGTTTGAGGCCATTGGATGAGCAGTTCTTC.

The rearrangement uses TRBV5-1 and TRBJ1-6, with 7 bases matching TRBD1. V lost 4 bases to trimming and J lost 3 bases; unmatched junction nucleotides: 4. The germline V gene has CDR1 SGHRS and CDR2 YFSETQ. This CDR3 is built from 15 residues. The CDR3 DNA sequence: TGCGCCAGCAGCCCGGGACAGCGCTATAATTCACCCCTCCACTTT. It is translated as CASSPGQRYNSPLHF.

The rearrangement links TRBV11-3 to TRBJ1-6; TRBD1 aligns across 9 bases. CDR1 is SGHNT, CDR2 YENEEA, per germline. The CDR3 consists of 16 residues. The J segment lost 7 bases and the V segment lost 5 bases, leaving 9 bases of the junction unmatched. CDR3 nucleotides: TGTGCCAGCAGCCCACCCAGGGACAGGGCCAATTCACCCCTCCACTTT. This codes for CASSPPRDRANSPLHF.

The chain combines TRBV28 with TRBJ1-6; D remains unclear. Germline V gene data show CDR1 as MDHEN and CDR2 as SYDVKM. Trimming stripped 3 bases from V and 0 bases from J, with 24 bases between. The CDR3 spans 21 residues. The CDR3 loop is CASSFGTRSNQRSSYNSPLHF. The CDR3 DNA is TGTGCCAGCAGTTTTGGAACCCGGTCGAACCAAAGGAGCTCCTATAATTCACCCCTCCACTTT.

In this sample, this clone turned up once. V gene TRBV18 combines with J gene TRBJ1-3; tentatively, D is TRBD1 (6 bases). V lost 2 bases and J 6 bases, leaving 17 bases between the germline ends. The CDR3 runs to 16 residues. Germline loops: CDR1 KGHSH, CDR2 LQKENI. CDR3 nucleotide sequence: TGTGCCAGCTCACCAACTGTTGCAGGGGTAGAAAACACCATATATTTT. Encoded protein: CASSPTVAGVENTIYF.

This clone was seen once. The chain's CDR3 is CASSQLHGVSSPLHF. CDR3 DNA: TGTGCCAGCAGCCAACTACACGGGGTAAGCTCACCCCTCCACTTT. V usage is TRBV3-1 (or the pseudogene TRBV3-2) and J usage is TRBJ1-6, with D hard to call. CDR1 is LGHDT and CDR2 is YNNKEL in the germline V gene (reference sequence). Trimming left V 2 bases short and J 10 bases short, with 15 bases between. This CDR3 contains 15 residues.